This TCR beta chain is from a study of CD8 T cells in ankylosing spondylitis. Regarding this clonotype: What it binds is not known.

Per germline, CDR1 SGHRS and CDR2 YFSETQ. Trimming took off 2 bases at V and 3 bases at J, with 11 bases between the two ends. The CDR3 runs 15 residues. Study-wide findings and caveats: What appeared characteristic of ankylosing spondylitis blood was a TCR beta motif of 7 or 8 highly homologous variants.

MiXCR, applied by TCRdb to the 5' RACE reads, yields one record per CDR3 protein. The repertoire holds 150,000 to 200,000 distinct CDR3 sequences, about an eighth seen once, with approximately 10% in the top ten. The clonotype originates from a female donor with ankylosing spondylitis or in good health (not recorded which). The material sequenced was blood, either unsorted or a sorted T cell fraction (not recorded which). The chain combines TRBV5-1 with TRBJ2-2; D remains ambiguous. The CDR3 DNA reads as TGCGCCAGCAGCTTAGCTCGGGCCGACACCGGGGAGCTGTTTTTT. This sequence encodes CASSLARADTGELFF.